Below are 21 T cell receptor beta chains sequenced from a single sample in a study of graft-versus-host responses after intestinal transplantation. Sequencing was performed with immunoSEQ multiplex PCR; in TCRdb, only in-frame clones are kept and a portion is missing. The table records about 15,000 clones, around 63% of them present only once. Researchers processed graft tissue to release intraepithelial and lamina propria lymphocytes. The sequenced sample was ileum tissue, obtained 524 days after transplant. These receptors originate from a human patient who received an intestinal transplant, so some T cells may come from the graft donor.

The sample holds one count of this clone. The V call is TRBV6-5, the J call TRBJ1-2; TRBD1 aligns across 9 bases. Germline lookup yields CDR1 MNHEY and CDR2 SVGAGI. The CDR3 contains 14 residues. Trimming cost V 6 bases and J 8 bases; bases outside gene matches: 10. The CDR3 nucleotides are TGTGCCAGCAGACCCTCGGACAGGGGTCACGGCTACACCTTC. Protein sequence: CASRPSDRGHGYTF.

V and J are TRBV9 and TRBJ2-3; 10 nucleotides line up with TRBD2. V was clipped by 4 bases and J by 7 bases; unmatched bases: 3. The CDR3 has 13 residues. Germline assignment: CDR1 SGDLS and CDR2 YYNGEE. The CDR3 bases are TGTGCCAGCAGCTTAGCGGGGGGAAATACGCAGTATTTT. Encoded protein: CASSLAGGNTQYF.

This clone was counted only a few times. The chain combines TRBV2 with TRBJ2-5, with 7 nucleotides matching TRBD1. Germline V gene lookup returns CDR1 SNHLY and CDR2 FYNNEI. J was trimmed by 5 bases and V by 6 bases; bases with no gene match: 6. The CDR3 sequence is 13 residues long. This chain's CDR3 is CASSRDREETQYF. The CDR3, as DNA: TGTGCCAGCAGCCGAGACAGGGAGGAGACCCAGTACTTC.

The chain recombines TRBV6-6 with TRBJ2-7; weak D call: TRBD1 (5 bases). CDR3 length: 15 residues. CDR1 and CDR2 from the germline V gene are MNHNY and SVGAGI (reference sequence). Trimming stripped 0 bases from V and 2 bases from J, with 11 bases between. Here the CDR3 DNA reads TGTGCCAGCAGTTACTCGGGGCACTTACCCTACGAGCAGTACTTC. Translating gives CASSYSGHLPYEQYF.

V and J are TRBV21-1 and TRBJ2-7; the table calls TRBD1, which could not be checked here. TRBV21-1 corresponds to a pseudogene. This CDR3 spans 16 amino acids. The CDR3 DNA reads TGTGCCAGCAGCAAAGATTACCGGCAGGGGGCCGACGAGCAGTACTTC. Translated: CASSKDYRQGADEQYF.

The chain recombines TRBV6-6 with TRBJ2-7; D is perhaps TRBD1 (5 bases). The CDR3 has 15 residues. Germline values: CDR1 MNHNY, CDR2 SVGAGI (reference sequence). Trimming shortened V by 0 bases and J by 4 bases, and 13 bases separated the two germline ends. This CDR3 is CASSYSMQGGYEQYF. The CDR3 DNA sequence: TGTGCCAGCAGTTACTCGATGCAGGGTGGGTACGAGCAGTACTTC.

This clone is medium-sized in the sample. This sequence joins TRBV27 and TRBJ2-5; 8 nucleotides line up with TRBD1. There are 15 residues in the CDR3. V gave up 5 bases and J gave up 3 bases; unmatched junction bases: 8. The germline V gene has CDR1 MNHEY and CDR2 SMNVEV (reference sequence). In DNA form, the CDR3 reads TGTGCCAGCAGTCCCCGACCAGGGGGCAAAGAGACCCAGTACTTC. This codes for CASSPRPGGKETQYF.

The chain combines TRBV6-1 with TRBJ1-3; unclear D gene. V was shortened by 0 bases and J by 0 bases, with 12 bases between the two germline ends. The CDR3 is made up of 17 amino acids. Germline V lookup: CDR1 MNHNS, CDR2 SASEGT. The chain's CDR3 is CASSEARGSYSGNTIYF. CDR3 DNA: TGTGCCAGCAGTGAAGCTAGAGGGTCCTACTCTGGAAACACCATATATTTT.

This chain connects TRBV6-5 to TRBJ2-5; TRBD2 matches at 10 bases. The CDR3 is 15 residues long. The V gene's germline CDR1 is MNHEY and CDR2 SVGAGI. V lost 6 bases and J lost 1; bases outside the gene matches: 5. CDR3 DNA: TGTGCCAGCAGGAATAGCGGGGGGTCCCAAGAGACCCAGTACTTC. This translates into CASRNSGGSQETQYF.

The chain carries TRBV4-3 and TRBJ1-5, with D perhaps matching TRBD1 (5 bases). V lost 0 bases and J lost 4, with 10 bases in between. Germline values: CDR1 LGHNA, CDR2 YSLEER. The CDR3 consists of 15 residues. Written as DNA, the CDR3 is TGCGCCAGCAGCCAAGATGGGGGGGGGAATCAGCCCCAGCATTTT. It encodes CASSQDGGGNQPQHF.

The CDR3: CASSRDMEKEQYF. The CDR3 coding sequence is TGTGCCAGCAGCCGTGACATGGAAAAGGAGCAGTACTTC. The rearrangement links TRBV7-2 to TRBJ2-7; D unclear. The CDR3 runs 13 residues. V lost 5 bases and J 7 bases, leaving 15 bases between the germline ends. Germline loops: CDR1 SGHTA, CDR2 FQGNSA. The full variable domain, its missing parts supplied by reference TRBV7-2 and TRBJ2-7, is GAGVSQSPSNKVTEKGKDVELRCDPISGHTALYWYRQSLGQGLEFLIYFQGNSAPDKSGLPSDRFSAERTGGSVSTLTIQRTQQEDSAVYLCASSRDMEKEQYFGPGTRLTVT.

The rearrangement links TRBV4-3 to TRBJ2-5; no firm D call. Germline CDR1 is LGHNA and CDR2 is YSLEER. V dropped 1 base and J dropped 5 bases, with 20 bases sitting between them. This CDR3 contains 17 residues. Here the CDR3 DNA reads TGCGCCAGCAGCCAAGGCGTCCCGTCGGAGCGTTCCGAGACCCAGTACTTC. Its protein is CASSQGVPSERSETQYF.

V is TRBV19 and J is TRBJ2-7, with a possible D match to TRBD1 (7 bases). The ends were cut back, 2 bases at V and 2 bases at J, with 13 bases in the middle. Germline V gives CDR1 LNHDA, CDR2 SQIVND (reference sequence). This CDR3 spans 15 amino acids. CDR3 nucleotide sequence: TGTGCCAGTAGTATATCCCAGGGGGGTGCCTACGAGCAGTACTTC. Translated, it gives CASSISQGGAYEQYF.

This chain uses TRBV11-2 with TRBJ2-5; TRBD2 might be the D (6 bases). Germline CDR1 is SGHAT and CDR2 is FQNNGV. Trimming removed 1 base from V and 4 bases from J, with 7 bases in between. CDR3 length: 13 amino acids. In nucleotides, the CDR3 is TGTGCCAGCAGCTTAGCCGGGGGAGAGACCCAGTACTTC. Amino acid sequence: CASSLAGGETQYF.

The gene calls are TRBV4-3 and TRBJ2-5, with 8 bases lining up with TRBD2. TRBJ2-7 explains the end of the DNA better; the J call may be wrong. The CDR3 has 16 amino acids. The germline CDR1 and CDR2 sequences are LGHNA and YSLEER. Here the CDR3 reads CASSQERSGGPYEQYF. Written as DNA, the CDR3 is TGCGCCAGCAGCCAAGAGAGGTCGGGGGGGCCCTACGAGCAGTACTTC.

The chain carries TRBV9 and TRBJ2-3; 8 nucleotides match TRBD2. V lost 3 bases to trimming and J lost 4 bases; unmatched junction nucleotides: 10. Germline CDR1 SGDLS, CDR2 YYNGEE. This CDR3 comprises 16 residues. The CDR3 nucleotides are TGTGCCAGCAGCGGAGGGATTTCGGGAGGGGCAGATACGCAGTATTTT. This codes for CASSGGISGGADTQYF.

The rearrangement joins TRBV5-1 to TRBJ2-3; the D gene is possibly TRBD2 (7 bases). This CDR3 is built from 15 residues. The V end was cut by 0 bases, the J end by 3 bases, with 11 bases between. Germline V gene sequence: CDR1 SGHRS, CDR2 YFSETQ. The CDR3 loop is CASSLEEGGTDTQYF. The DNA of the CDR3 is TGCGCCAGCAGCTTGGAAGAGGGGGGGACAGATACGCAGTATTTT.

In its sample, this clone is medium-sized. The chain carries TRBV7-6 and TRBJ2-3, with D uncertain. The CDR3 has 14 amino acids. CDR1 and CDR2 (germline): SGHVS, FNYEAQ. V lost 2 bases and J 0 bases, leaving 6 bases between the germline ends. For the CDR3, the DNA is TGTGCCAGCAGCTTAAGTACTAGCACAGATACGCAGTATTTT. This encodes CASSLSTSTDTQYF.

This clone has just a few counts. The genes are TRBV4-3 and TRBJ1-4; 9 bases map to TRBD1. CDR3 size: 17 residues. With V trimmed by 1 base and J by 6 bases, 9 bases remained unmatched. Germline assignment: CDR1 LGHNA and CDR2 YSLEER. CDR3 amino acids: CASSQAPTGTGYEKLFF. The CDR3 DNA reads TGCGCCAGCAGCCAAGCTCCAACCGGGACAGGGTATGAAAAACTGTTTTTT.

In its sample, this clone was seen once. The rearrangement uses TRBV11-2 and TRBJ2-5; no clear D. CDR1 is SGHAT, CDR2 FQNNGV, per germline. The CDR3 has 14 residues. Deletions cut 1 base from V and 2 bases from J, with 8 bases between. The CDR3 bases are TGTGCCAGCAGCTTAGTGTCCAGACAAGAGACCCAGTACTTC. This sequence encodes CASSLVSRQETQYF.

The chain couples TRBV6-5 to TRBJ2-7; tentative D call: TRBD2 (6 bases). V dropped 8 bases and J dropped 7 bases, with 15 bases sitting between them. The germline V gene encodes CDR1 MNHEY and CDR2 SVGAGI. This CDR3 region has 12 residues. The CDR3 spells CASGWGVGEQYF. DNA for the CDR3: TGTGCCAGCGGCTGGGGGGTTGGGGAGCAGTACTTC.